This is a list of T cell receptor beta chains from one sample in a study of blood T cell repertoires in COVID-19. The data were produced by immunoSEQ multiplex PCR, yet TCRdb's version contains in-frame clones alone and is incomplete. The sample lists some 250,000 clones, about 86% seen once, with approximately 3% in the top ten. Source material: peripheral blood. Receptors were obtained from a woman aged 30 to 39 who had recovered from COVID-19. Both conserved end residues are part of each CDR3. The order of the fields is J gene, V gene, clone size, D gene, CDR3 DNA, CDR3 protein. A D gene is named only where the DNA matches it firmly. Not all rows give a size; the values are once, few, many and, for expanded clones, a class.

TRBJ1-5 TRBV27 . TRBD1 TGTGCCAGCAGTGCAATCGGGACAGGTCTTAGCAATCAGCCCCAGCATTTT CASSAIGTGLSNQPQHF
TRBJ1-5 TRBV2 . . TGTGCCAGCAGTGAAGCGCAAAGGGGATCTCAGCATTTT CASSEAQRGSQHF
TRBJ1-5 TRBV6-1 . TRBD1 TGTGCCAGCAGTGAATCCGACAGGGGTCAGGGTCAGCCCCAGCATTTT CASSESDRGQGQPQHF
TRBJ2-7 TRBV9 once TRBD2 TGTGCCAGCAGCGTAGAAGCGGGGGGTTGGAACGAGCAGTACTTC CASSVEAGGWNEQYF
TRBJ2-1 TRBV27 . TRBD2 TGTGCCAGCAGTTTGAGGGCGGGGGGGCTCAATGAGCAGTTCTTC CASSLRAGGLNEQFF
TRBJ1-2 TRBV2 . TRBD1 TGTGCCAGCAGTAGGGACAGGGACGGCTACACCTTC CASSRDRDGYTF
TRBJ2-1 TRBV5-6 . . TGTGCCAGCAGCTTGATGTCTGCGGGGGCATACAATGAGCAGTTCTTC CASSLMSAGAYNEQFF
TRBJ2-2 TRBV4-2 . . TGTGCCAGCAGCCAAGATCCTGTAGCGGCCCTGAACACCGGGGAGCTGTTTTTT CASSQDPVAALNTGELFF
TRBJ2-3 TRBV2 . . TGTGCCAGCAGCCGGTATTCTGATACGCAGTATTTT CASSRYSDTQYF
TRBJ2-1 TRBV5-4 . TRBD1 TGTGCCAGCAGCCCATTCCGGGACAGGGGAAACAATGAGCAGTTCTTC CASSPFRDRGNNEQFF
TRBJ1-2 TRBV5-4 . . TGTGCCAGCAGCTTAGGAGGGAACAACTATGGCTACACCTTC CASSLGGNNYGYTF
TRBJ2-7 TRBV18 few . TGTGCCAGCTCACCACCGAGCTCCTACGAGCAGTACTTC CASSPPSSYEQYF
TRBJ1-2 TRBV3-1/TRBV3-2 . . TGTGCCAGCAGCCCGGGGTATCGGGGCTACACCTTC CASSPGYRGYTF
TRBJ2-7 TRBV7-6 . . TGTGCCAGCAGCCAGGGGGGAGCTTACGAGCAGTACTTC CASSQGGAYEQYF
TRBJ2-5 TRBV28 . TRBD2 TGTGCCAGCAGTTCCAACTCGGGGGGATGGCAAGAGACCCAGTACTTC CASSSNSGGWQETQYF
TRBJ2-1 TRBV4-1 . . TGCGCCAGCAGCACAAGAGCAGGGGTTGGGCACAATGAGCAGTTCTTC CASSTRAGVGHNEQFF
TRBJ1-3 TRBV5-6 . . TGTGCCAGCAGCTCCAGGGGTTGGGAAGGAAACACCATATATTTT CASSSRGWEGNTIYF
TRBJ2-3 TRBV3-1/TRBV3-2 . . TGTGCCAGCAGCCAAGATCGGGTGCGGCTCGGAACGCAGTATTTT CASSQDRVRLGTQYF
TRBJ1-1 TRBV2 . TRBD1 TGTGCCAGCAACCGTAGACAGGGGAACACTGAAGCTTTCTTT CASNRRQGNTEAFF
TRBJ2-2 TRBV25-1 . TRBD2 TGTGCCAGCAGTCCCGGGACTAGACCCCTGAACACCGGGGAGCTGTTTTTT CASSPGTRPLNTGELFF
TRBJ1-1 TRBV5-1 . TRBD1 TGCGCCAGCAGCCACGTCGGGACAGAGAGAGAAGCTTTCTTT CASSHVGTEREAFF
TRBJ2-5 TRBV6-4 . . TGTGCCAGCAGTGACGTCGAGCGGCCTCGGGAGACCCAGTACTTC CASSDVERPRETQYF
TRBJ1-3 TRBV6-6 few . TGTGCCAGCAGTTCTTTAGATCTGCGGGCTGGAAACACCATATATTTT CASSSLDLRAGNTIYF
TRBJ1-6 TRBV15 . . TGTGCCACCAGCAGAGATATGGTTAGCTCCTATAATTCACCCCTCCACTTT CATSRDMVSSYNSPLHF
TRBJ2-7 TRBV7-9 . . TGTGCCAGCAGCTTTGGGGAGAGCTCCTACGAGCAGTACTTC CASSFGESSYEQYF
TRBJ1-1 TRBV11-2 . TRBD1 TGTGCCAGCCCAATGGAGGGGGCGACTGAAGCTTTCTTT CASPMEGATEAFF
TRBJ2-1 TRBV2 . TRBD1 TGTGCCAGCAGTGGGGTCCTCTGGACAGGCCTGTACAATGAGCAGTTCTTC CASSGVLWTGLYNEQFF
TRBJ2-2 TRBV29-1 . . TGCAGCGTTTACAAACACCCCACCGGGGAGCTGTTTTTT CSVYKHPTGELFF
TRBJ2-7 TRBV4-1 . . TGCGCCAGCAGCCAAGATAGCGCATATGAGCAGTACTTC CASSQDSAYEQYF
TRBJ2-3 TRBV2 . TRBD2 TGTGCCAGCAGTGAGCCCCGGGGGGTAGAGGGGCTGACAGATACGCAGTATTTT CASSEPRGVEGLTDTQYF
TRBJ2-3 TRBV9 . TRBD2 TGTGCCAGCAGCGTAGGGAGCGGGGAGACAGATACGCAGTATTTT CASSVGSGETDTQYF
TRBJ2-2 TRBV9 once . TGTGCCAGCAGCGTTAGTCCGACCGGGGAGCTGTTTTTT CASSVSPTGELFF
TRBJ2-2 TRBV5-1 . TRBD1 TGCGCCAGCAGCTGGGGTGGACAGGGCCCCACCGGGGAGCTGTTTTTT CASSWGGQGPTGELFF
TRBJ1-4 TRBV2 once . TGTGCCAGCAGTGTACGGGCAACTAATGAAAAACTGTTTTTT CASSVRATNEKLFF
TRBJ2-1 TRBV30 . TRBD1 TGTGCCTGGAGTTTAGCCGGGGACAGGGATTCATATGAGCAGTTCTTC CAWSLAGDRDSYEQFF
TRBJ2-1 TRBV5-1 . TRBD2 TGCGCCAGCAGCTTTTACAGCGGGGGGGAAAATGAGCAGTTCTTC CASSFYSGGENEQFF
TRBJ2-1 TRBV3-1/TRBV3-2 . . TGTGCCAGCAGCCAAGACTTGGTGGGGGACAACTACAATGAGCAGTTCTTC CASSQDLVGDNYNEQFF
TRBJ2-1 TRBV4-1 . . TGCGCCAGCAGCCAAGTATACAATGAGCAGTTCTTC CASSQVYNEQFF
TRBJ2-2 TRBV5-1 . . TGCGCCAGCAGCAGGGAGCGCACCGGGGAGCTGTTTTTT CASSRERTGELFF
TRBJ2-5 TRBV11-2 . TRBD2 TGTGCCAGCAGCCACCTCGGGGGGGCCGATCGAGAGACCCAGTACTTC CASSHLGGADRETQYF
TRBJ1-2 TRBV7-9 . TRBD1 TGTGCCAGCAGCTCCACCTTCCGGGACAGGGGGTCGTATGGCTACACCTTC CASSSTFRDRGSYGYTF
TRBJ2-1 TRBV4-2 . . TGTGCCAGCAGCGCTGACGGGAATGAGCAGTTCTTC CASSADGNEQFF
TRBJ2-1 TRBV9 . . TGTGCCAGCAGCGCAACCGGGACATACTACAATGAGCAGTTCTTC CASSATGTYYNEQFF
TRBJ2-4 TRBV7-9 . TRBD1 TGTGCCAGCAGCCTCGGACAGGGGGCGGACATTCAGTACTTC CASSLGQGADIQYF
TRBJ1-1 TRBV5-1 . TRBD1 TGCGCCAGCAGCTTGAGGGGGGACAGGTTGAACACTGAAGCTTTCTTT CASSLRGDRLNTEAFF
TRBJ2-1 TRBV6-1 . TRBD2 TGTGCCAGCAGTGATATCACGACCGGGACTAGCGGGGGTAGCCATGAGCAGTTCTTC CASSDITTGTSGGSHEQFF
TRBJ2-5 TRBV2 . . TGTGCCAGCAGTACCCGGACAGTACGAGGGGAGACCCAGTACTTC CASSTRTVRGETQYF
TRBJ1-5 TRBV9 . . TGTGCCAGCAGCGTAGGGGACTCCGATCAGCCCCAGCATTTT CASSVGDSDQPQHF
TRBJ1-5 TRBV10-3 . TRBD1 TGTGCCATCAGCCCCACAGGGGATAGCAATCAGCCCCAGCATTTT CAISPTGDSNQPQHF
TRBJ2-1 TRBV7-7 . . TGTGCCAGCAGCTTTTTGGGGGCAAGTGAGCAGTTCTTC CASSFLGASEQFF
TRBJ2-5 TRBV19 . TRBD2 TGTGCCAGTAGTATCAAAAGCGGGGGAGCCCGGGAGACCCAGTACTTC CASSIKSGGARETQYF
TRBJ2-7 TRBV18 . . TGTGCCAGCTCCGCACTACAGGGCGAGCAGTACTTC CASSALQGEQYF
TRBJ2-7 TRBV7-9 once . TGTGCCAGCAGCTTACTAGGCCTTAAAACGGGCTCCTACGAGCAGTACTTC CASSLLGLKTGSYEQYF
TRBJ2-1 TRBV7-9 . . TGTGCCAGCAGCCCGGTTGTTCTTAGTGAGCAGTTCTTC CASSPVVLSEQFF
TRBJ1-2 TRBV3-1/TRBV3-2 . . TGTGCCAGCAGCCCTCTTCTTCCTCGGAGGTCAGCAGAACCGGGGAACTATGGCTACACCTTC CASSPLLPRRSAEPGNYGYTF
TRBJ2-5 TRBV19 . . TGTGCCAGTAGTATCGGAGGAGGGGAGACCCAGTACTTC CASSIGGGETQYF
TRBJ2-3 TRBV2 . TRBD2 TGTGCCAGCAGTGCAACTAGCGGGGGCCCTCCTAGCACAGATACGCAGTATTTT CASSATSGGPPSTDTQYF
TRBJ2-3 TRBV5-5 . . TGTGCCAGCAGCTTCCGGGACATACTAGGCACAGATACGCAGTATTTT CASSFRDILGTDTQYF
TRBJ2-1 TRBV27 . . TGTGCCAGCGGACTACTCAGGGCCCATGAGCAGTTCTTC CASGLLRAHEQFF
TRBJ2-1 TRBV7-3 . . TGTGCCAGCAGCGCCTCAAGGGGCGGGACCACCCTGGGTGGTGAGCAGTTCTTC CASSASRGGTTLGGEQFF